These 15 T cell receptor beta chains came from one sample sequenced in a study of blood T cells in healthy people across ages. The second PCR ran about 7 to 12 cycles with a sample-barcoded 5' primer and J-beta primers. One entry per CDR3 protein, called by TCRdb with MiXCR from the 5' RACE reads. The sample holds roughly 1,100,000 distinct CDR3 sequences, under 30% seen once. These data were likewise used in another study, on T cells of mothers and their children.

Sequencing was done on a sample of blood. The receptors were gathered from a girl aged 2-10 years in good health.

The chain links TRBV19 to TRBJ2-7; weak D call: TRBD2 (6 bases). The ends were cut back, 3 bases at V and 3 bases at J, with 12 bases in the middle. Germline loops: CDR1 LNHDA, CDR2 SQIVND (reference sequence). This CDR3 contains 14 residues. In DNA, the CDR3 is TGTGCCAGTAGTATTATTGGCGGGGTCTACGAGCAGTACTTC. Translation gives CASSIIGGVYEQYF.

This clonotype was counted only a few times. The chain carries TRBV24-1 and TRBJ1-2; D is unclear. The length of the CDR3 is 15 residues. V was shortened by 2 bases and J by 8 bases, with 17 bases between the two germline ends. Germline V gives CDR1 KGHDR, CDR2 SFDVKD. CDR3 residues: CATSDSSGLAMGYTF. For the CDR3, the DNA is TGTGCCACCAGTGATTCCTCCGGGCTCGCTATGGGCTACACCTTC.

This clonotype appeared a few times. DNA of the CDR3: TGTGCCACCAGAGCCGGGACAGGGGACTCAGACACTGAAGCTTTCTTT. Translation: CATRAGTGDSDTEAFF. The chain has TRBV24-1 and TRBJ1-1, with 10 bases identical to TRBD1. After removal of 7 bases from V and 3 bases from J, the junction contained 10 bases not matched to a gene. The CDR3 is 16 amino acids. The germline V gene has CDR1 KGHDR and CDR2 SFDVKD.

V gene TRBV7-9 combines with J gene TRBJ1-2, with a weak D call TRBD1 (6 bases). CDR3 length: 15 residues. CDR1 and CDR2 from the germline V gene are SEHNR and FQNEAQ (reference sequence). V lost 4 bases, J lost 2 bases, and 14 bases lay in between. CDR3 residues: CASSSWDTFNYGYTF. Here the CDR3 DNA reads TGTGCCAGCAGCTCCTGGGACACTTTCAACTATGGCTACACCTTC.

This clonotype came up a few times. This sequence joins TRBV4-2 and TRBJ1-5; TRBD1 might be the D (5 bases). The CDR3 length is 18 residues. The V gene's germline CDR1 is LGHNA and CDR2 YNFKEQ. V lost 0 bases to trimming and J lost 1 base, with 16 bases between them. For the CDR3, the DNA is TGTGCCAGCAGCCAAGATGGGACCCAGGGAGCAAGCAATCAGCCCCAGCATTTT. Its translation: CASSQDGTQGASNQPQHF.

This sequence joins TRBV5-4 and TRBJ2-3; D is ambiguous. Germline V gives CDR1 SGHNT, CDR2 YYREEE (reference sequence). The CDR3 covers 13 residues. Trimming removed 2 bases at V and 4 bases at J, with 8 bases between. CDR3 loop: CASSFGASDTQYF. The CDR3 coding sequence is TGTGCCAGCAGCTTCGGCGCCTCAGATACGCAGTATTTT.

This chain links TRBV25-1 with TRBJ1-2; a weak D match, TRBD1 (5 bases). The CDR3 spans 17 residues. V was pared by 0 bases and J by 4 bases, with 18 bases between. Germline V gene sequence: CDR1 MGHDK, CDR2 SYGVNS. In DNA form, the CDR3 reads TGTGCCAGCAGTGAATATGACCCTACAGACAGATCCTATGGCTACACCTTC. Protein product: CASSEYDPTDRSYGYTF.

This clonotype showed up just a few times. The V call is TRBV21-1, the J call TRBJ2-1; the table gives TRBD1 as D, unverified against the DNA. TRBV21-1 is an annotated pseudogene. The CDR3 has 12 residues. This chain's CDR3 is CASSKRGDEQFF. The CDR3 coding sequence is TGTGCCAGCAGCAAAAGAGGGGATGAGCAGTTCTTC.

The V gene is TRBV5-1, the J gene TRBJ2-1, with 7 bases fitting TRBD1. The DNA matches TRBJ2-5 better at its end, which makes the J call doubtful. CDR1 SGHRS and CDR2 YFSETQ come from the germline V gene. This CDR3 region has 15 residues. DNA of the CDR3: TGCGCCAGCAGCTTGATGGCAGGGGGAGCAGAGACCCAGTACTTC. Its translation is CASSLMAGGAETQYF.

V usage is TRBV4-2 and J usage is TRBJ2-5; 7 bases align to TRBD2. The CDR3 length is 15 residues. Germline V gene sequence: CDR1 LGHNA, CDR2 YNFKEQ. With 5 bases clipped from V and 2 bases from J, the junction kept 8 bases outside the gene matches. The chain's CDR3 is CASSIGTTEQETQYF. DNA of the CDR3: TGTGCCAGCAGCATCGGGACTACAGAACAAGAGACCCAGTACTTC.

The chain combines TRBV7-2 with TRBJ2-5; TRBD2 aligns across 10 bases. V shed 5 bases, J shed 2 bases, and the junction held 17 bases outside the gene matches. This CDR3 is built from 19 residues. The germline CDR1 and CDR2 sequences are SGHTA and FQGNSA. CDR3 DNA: TGTGCCAGCAGCCCAACGCAAGGGCTAGCGGGGGTACGACAAGAGACCCAGTACTTC. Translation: CASSPTQGLAGVRQETQYF.

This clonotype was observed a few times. The CDR3 loop reads CASSVGAASGNTIYF. The CDR3 DNA sequence: TGTGCCAGCAGCGTAGGGGCAGCCTCTGGAAACACCATATATTTT. This rearrangement joins TRBV9 to TRBJ1-3; D ambiguous. Germline V gene lookup returns CDR1 SGDLS and CDR2 YYNGEE. The V gene lost 0 bases and the J gene lost 0 bases, with 7 bases spanning the gap. The CDR3 runs 15 residues.

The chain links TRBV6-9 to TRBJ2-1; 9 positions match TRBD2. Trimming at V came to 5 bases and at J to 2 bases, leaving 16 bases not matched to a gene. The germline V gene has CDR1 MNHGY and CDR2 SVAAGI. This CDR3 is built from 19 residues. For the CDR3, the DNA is TGTGCCAGCAGTCTCCCGAGGCTCCTCATAGCGGGGGCCTACAATGAGCAGTTCTTC. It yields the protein CASSLPRLLIAGAYNEQFF.

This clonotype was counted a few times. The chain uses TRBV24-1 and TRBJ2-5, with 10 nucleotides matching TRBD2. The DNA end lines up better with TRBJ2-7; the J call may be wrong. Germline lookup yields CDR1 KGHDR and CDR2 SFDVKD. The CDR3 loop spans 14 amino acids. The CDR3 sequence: CATSTSGITYEQYF. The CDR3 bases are TGTGCCACCAGCACTAGCGGGATAACCTACGAGCAGTACTTC.

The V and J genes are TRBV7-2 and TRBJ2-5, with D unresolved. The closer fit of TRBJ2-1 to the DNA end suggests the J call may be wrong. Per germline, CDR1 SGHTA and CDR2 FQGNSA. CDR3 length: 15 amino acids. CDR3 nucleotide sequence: TGTGCCAGCAGCTTAGGGTTAACTGATTTCGGTGAGCAGTTCTTC. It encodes CASSLGLTDFGEQFF.